This section outlines one T cell receptor (beta chain) sequence together with its context. Its specificity is not known. The data are from a study of T cell clonotyping in hematopoietic cell transplantation. The repertoire was sequenced with immunoSEQ multiplex PCR; TCRdb's copy has only in-frame clones and lacks some. The data hold more than 65,000 clones, with approximately 94% observed a single time. With 5 bases removed from V and 1 base from J, the gap between germline ends came to 13 bases. CDR1 is SGHTA, CDR2 FQGNSA, per germline. The CDR3 runs to 15 residues. General study findings and limits: Higher Inverse Simpson Index values in graft donor and pretransplant recipient predicted broader posttransplant TCR diversity. At the given depth, recipient repertoires were over 95% de novo clonotypes. Pathologically expanded recipient clonotypes increased progressively from day 30 to day 180 as diversity fell.

This chain links TRBV7-2 with TRBJ2-3, with D maybe TRBD1 (6 bases). Sequenced input: peripheral blood mononuclear cells. The sequence derives from a man in his forties or fifties in good health. Some clones in this sample may be carry-over from other donors' samples. In DNA, the CDR3 is TGTGCCAGCAGCCAATCATCAGGGGGCACAGATACGCAGTATTTT. It is translated as CASSQSSGGTDTQYF.